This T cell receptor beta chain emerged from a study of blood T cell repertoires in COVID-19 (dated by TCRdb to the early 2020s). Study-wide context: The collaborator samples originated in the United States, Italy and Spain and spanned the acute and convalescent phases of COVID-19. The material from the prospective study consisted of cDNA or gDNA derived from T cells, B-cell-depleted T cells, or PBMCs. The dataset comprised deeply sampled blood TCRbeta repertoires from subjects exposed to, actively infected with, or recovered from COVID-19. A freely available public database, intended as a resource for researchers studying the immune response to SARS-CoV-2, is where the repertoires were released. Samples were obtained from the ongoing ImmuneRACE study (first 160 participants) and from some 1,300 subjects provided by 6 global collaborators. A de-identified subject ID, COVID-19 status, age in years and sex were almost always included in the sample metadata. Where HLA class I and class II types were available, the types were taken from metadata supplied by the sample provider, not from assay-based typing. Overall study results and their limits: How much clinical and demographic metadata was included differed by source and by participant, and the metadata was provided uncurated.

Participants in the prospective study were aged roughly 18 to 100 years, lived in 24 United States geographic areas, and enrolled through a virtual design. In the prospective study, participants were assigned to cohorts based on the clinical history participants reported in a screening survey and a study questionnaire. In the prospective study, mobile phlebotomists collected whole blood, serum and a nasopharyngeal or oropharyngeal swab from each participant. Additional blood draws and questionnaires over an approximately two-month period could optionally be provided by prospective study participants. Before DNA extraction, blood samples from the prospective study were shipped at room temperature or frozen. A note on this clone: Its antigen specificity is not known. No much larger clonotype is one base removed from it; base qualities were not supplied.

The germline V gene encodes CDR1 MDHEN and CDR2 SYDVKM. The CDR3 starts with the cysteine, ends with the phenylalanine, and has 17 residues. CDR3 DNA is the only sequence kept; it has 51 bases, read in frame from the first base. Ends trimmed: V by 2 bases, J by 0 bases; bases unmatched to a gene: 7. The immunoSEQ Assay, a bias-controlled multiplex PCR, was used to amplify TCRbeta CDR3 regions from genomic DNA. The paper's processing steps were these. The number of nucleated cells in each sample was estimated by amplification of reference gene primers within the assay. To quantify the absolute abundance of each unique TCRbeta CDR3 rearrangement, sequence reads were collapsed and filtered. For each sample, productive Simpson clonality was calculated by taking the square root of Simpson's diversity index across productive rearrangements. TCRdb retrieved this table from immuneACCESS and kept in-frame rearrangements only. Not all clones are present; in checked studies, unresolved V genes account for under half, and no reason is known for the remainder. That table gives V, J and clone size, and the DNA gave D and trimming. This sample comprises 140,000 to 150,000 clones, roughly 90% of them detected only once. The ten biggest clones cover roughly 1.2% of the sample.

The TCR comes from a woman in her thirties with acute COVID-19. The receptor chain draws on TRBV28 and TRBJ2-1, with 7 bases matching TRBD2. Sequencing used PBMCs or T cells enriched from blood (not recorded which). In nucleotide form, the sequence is TGTGCCAGCAGTTTAAGGCCTAGCGGACTCTCCTACAATGAGCAGTTCTTC. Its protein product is CASSLRPSGLSYNEQFF.